The T cell receptor beta chain described here comes from a study of blood T cell repertoires in COVID-19. Germline V gene data show CDR1 as KGHSH and CDR2 as LQKENI. The CDR3 is made up of 15 amino acids. Germline trimming cut 3 bases from V and 2 bases from J; bases unmatched to any gene: 4. The protocol was immunoSEQ multiplex PCR, while the TCRdb copy is restricted to in-frame clones and leaves out a portion. The table lists about 480,000 clones, roughly 88% of them singletons. The sample consisted of PBMCs or T cells enriched from blood (not recorded which). This receptor was identified in a woman in her thirties or forties who had recovered from COVID-19. The rearrangement joins TRBV18 to TRBJ2-1; 7 bases fit TRBD1. This CDR3 reads CASSPNRGPYNEQFF. CDR3 bases: TGTGCCAGCTCACCTAACAGGGGACCCTACAATGAGCAGTTCTTC.